This is a list of T cell receptor beta chains from one sample in a study of quantifying T cell responses using KT2 cells. Via MiXCR, TCRdb re-called the UMI-ligation and nested PCR reads, giving one row per CDR3 protein. The sample yields 25,000 to 35,000 distinct CDR3 sequences, 7.3% seen once. Sequenced: PBMCs spiked with cells of the T cell clone KT2. The receptor source for this set is a human donor. Each CDR3 is given with its conserved first and last residue. Each record gives: J gene, D gene, clone size, V gene, CDR3 DNA, CDR3 protein. A D gene is named only where the DNA matches it firmly. Part of the rows lack a size; the others show once, few, many or a class for expanded clones.

>TRBJ2-7|NA|few|TRBV7-9
TGTGCCAGCAGCTTAGGGACATACGCAGCCTCCTACGAGCAGTACTTC
CASSLGTYAASYEQYF
>TRBJ2-5|TRBD2|many|TRBV6-5
TGTGCCAGCAGTTACCGGGAGGCGGATCAAGAGACCCAGTACTTC
CASSYREADQETQYF
>TRBJ1-1|NA|many|TRBV12-3/TRBV12-4
TGTGCCAGCAGTTTATGGGGTAGTCGGAACACTGAAGCTTTCTTT
CASSLWGSRNTEAFF
>TRBJ2-3|NA|few|TRBV6-4
TGTGCCAGCAGTGACAGGGAAGCTGACACAGATACGCAGTATTTT
CASSDREADTDTQYF
>TRBJ2-7|TRBD1|few|TRBV20-1
TGCAGTGCTAGAGCCGGGGACAGGTCTTCCTACGAGCAGTACTTC
CSARAGDRSSYEQYF
>TRBJ2-3|NA|many|TRBV29-1
TGCAGCGCTCCAGACCAGGGAAGGGGTACAGATACGCAGTATTTT
CSAPDQGRGTDTQYF
>TRBJ1-3|NA|many|TRBV28
TGTGCCAGCAGTTTAAGGTTAGGTTCCGGAAACACCATATATTTT
CASSLRLGSGNTIYF
>TRBJ2-5|NA|NA|TRBV12-3/TRBV12-4
TGTGCCAGCAGTCCACCTCGGAGTGAAGGAGAGACCCAGTACTTC
CASSPPRSEGETQYF
>TRBJ1-2|NA|many|TRBV6-1
TGTGCCAGCAGAGGCCAGCTCGTCTATGGCTACACCTTC
CASRGQLVYGYTF
>TRBJ1-1|TRBD1|many|TRBV6-1
TGTGCCAGCACTTCCACAGGGGCCAACACTGAAGCTTTCTTT
CASTSTGANTEAFF
>TRBJ2-3|NA|few|TRBV5-6
TGTGCCAGCAGCTTCTTTGAACTGGGGACGCAGTATTTT
CASSFFELGTQYF
>TRBJ2-5|NA|NA|TRBV27
TGTGCCAGCAGACAATTTGACAGCCGCCAAGAGACCCAGTACTTC
CASRQFDSRQETQYF
>TRBJ2-5|TRBD2|NA|TRBV6-2/TRBV6-3
TGTGCCAGCAGCACTAGCGGGAGGGCCTGGGAGACCCAGTACTTC
CASSTSGRAWETQYF
>TRBJ2-3|NA|NA|TRBV29-1
TGCAGCGTTGACGGAAATACGCAGTATTTT
CSVDGNTQYF
>TRBJ2-7|NA|few|TRBV29-1
TGCAGCGTTATTGCGGGATTCGAGCAGTACTTC
CSVIAGFEQYF
>TRBJ1-6|NA|many|TRBV11-2
TGTGCCAGCAGCTCCCAGAGGGGACGGAAAAATTCACCCCTCCACTTT
CASSSQRGRKNSPLHF
>TRBJ2-6|NA|medium-sized|TRBV3-1
TGTGCCAGCAGCCAAGACAGCTCTGGGGCCAACGTCCTGACTTTC
CASSQDSSGANVLTF
>TRBJ2-7|NA|many|TRBV27
TGTGCCAGCAGTTGGGGGGGCTCCTTGGAGCAGTACTTC
CASSWGGSLEQYF
>TRBJ2-3|TRBD2|few|TRBV7-8
TGTGCCAGCAGTCTAGCGGGAGACGCAGATACGCAGTATTTT
CASSLAGDADTQYF
>TRBJ2-7|NA|NA|TRBV2
TGTGCCAGCAGTGTGGGCGGGGCCTACGAGCAGTACTTC
CASSVGGAYEQYF
>TRBJ1-1|NA|many|TRBV12-3/TRBV12-4
TGTGCCAGCAGGACAGGCGAGAACACTGAAGCTTTCTTT
CASRTGENTEAFF
>TRBJ2-2|NA|NA|TRBV29-1
TGCAGCGTTGCCCCCTCGGCCGGGGAGCTGTTTTTT
CSVAPSAGELFF
>TRBJ2-1|NA|many|TRBV12-3/TRBV12-4
TGTGCCAGCAGTTTAATTGGGGGAGGCCCCCACAATGAGCAGTTCTTC
CASSLIGGGPHNEQFF
>TRBJ2-3|NA|NA|TRBV14
TGTGCCAGCAGCGAGATGGGGGGCCGGACAGATACGCAGTATTTT
CASSEMGGRTDTQYF
>TRBJ1-5|TRBD1|NA|TRBV6-5
TGTGCCAGCAGCCGCGGACAGGTGGGGCAGCCCCAGCATTTT
CASSRGQVGQPQHF
>TRBJ1-4|NA|NA|TRBV14
TGTGCCAGCAGCCAGGTGGTAAATGAAAAACTGTTTTTT
CASSQVVNEKLFF
>TRBJ2-2|NA|NA|TRBV3-1
TGTGCCAGCAGCCAAGATGAGGAGCACTTACGAGGGACCGGGGAGCTGTTTTTT
CASSQDEEHLRGTGELFF
>TRBJ2-7|TRBD2|many|TRBV27
TGTGCCAGCAGTCGTAGCGGGTTTTCCTACGAGCAGTACTTC
CASSRSGFSYEQYF
>TRBJ2-5|NA|few|TRBV7-3
TGTGCCAGCAGCTACCGGTCGCAAGAGACCCAGTACTTC
CASSYRSQETQYF
>TRBJ2-3|TRBD2|NA|TRBV6-2/TRBV6-3
TGTGCCAGCAGTCAGAAAGGACTAGCGGGGTCTTTT
CASSQKGLAGSF
>TRBJ2-3|NA|many|TRBV2
TGTGCCAGCAGAACCCACGGGGGGCGCACAGATACGCAGTATTTT
CASRTHGGRTDTQYF
>TRBJ1-2|NA|NA|TRBV12-3/TRBV12-4
TGTGCCAGCAGCTACGGGAGTTCAACCTATGGCTACACCTTC
CASSYGSSTYGYTF
>TRBJ1-2|TRBD1|many|TRBV10-3
TGTGCCATCAGTGAGGGTGGGACAGACTATGGCTACACCTTC
CAISEGGTDYGYTF
>TRBJ2-3|TRBD1|NA|TRBV12-5
TGTGCTAGTGGTTTGGTACTGACCGGGACAGGGTTGCCTCTGTTGCAGTATTTT
CASGLVLTGTGLPLLQYF
>TRBJ1-1|NA|many|TRBV2
TGTGCCAGCAGTGGTCAGGGCGGAGGAGCTGAAGCTTTCTTT
CASSGQGGGAEAFF
>TRBJ1-1|NA|many|TRBV5-1
TGCGCCAGCAGCGTGACAGGATGGAACACTGAAGCTTTCTTT
CASSVTGWNTEAFF
>TRBJ2-7|NA|many|TRBV5-1
TGCGCCAGCAGCTTTTCACAGGGAAGGTACGAGCAGTACTTC
CASSFSQGRYEQYF
>TRBJ1-2|NA|many|TRBV6-5
TGTGCCAGCAGTTACAGTAACTATGGCTACACCTTC
CASSYSNYGYTF
>TRBJ2-7|NA|many|TRBV4-3
TGCGCCAGCAGCCAAGAGGAGAGCCACTACGAGCAGTACTTC
CASSQEESHYEQYF
>TRBJ1-1|NA|many|TRBV29-1
TGCAGCCCAAGTTCGGCTTTCTTT
CSPSSAFF
>TRBJ2-7|NA|many|TRBV6-1
TGTGCCAGCAGTGAAGGGTACGAGCAGTACTTC
CASSEGYEQYF
>TRBJ2-7|NA|many|TRBV7-2
TGTGCCAGCAGCTTAGATCGGGTCTACGAGCAGTACTTC
CASSLDRVYEQYF
>TRBJ1-2|TRBD1|many|TRBV2
TGTGCCAGCAGTCTTACAGGGGGTGATGGCTACACCTTC
CASSLTGGDGYTF
>TRBJ1-5|NA|many|TRBV6-6
TGTGCCAGCAGACTCCCGGACAGAGAATATAGCAATCAGCCCCAGCATTTT
CASRLPDREYSNQPQHF
>TRBJ2-1|NA|NA|TRBV2
TGTGCCAGCAGTGTGGCTGGCAATGAGCAGTTCTTC
CASSVAGNEQFF
>TRBJ2-5|TRBD2|many|TRBV20-1
TGCAGTGTGTCGGGACTAGCGGGATCCCACCCCCGAGAGACCCAGTACTTC
CSVSGLAGSHPRETQYF
>TRBJ1-1|NA|many|TRBV7-3
TGTGCCAGCAGCGAAAAGGCAGGTGAAGCTTTCTTT
CASSEKAGEAFF
>TRBJ2-6|NA|many|TRBV29-1
TGCAGCGTTGAAAAGGTCGCAGGAGGTTCTGGGGCCAACGTCCTGACTTTC
CSVEKVAGGSGANVLTF